This paragraph covers one TCR beta chain sequence. These data originate in a study of blood T cell repertoires in COVID-19. Whole-study context: Samples representing acute and convalescent COVID-19 were sourced from the United States, Italy and Spain. Sources were T cells, B-cell-depleted T cells, or PBMCs; the material itself was cDNA or gDNA.

Original analysis: Estimates of nucleated cell counts were drawn from the amplification of reference gene primers. This table comes from immunoSEQ multiplex PCR, and its TCRdb copy is limited to in-frame clones, with some not included. V and J calls and clone size come straight from that table; D and trimming were deduced from the DNA. The profile covers roughly 220,000 clones, with roughly 89% appearing a single time and about 2.2% taken by the ten largest. CDR3 length: 17 amino acids. In germline, CDR1 is LNHNV, CDR2 YYDKDF (reference sequence). Trimming shortened V by 7 bases and J by 0 bases, and 20 bases separated the two germline ends.

The sequence was collected from a man aged 25 to 40 who had recovered from COVID-19. The sequencing sample was made of peripheral blood. The V call is TRBV15, the J call TRBJ2-3; TRBD2 is a possible D gene (6 bases). For the CDR3, the DNA is TGTGCCACCAATCCCCGAGGGGACTTTTCTAGCACAGATACGCAGTATTTT. It codes for CATNPRGDFSSTDTQYF.